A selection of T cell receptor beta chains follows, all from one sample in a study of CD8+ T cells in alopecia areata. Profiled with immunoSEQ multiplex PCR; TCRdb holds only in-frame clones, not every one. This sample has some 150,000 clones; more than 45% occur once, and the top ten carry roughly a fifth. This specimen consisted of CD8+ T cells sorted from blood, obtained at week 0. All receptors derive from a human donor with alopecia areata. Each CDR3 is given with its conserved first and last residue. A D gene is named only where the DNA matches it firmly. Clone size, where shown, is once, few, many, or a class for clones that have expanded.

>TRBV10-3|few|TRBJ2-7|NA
TGTGCCATCGCGCCGGGACAACCATCCTACGAGCAGTACTTC
CAIAPGQPSYEQYF
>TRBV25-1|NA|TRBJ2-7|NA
TGTGCCAGCAGTGATGGCAGGGTCTACGAGCAGTACTTC
CASSDGRVYEQYF
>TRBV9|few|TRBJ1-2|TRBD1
TGTGCCAGCAGCGTAGGGGACAGCTACTATGGCTACACCTTC
CASSVGDSYYGYTF
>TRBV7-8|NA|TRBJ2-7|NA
TGTGCCAGCATGGGTCACGAAAGCAACGAGCAGTACTTC
CASMGHESNEQYF
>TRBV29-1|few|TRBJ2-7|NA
TGCAGCGTTGAAGATAACGATGAGTACGAGCAGTACTTC
CSVEDNDEYEQYF
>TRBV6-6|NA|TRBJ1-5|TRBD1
TGCGCCAGCAGCATCGACAGGGCTCAGCCCCAGCATTTT
CASSIDRAQPQHF
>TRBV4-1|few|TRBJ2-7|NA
TGCGCCAGCAGCCAAACCGCGGGCAAAACCGAGCAGTACTTC
CASSQTAGKTEQYF
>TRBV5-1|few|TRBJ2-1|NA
TGCGCCAGCAGTGCCGGCGCATTGCAGTTCTTC
CASSAGALQFF
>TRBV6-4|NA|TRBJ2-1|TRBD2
TGTGCCAGCAGTGACTCGGGACTAGAGAGTGAGCAGTTCTTC
CASSDSGLESEQFF
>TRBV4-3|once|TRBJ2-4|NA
TGCGCCAGCAGCCAATCAGACAGGACCAAAAACATTCAGTACTTC
CASSQSDRTKNIQYF
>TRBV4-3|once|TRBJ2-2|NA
TGCGCCAGCAGCCAAGATCATGGGGACACCGGGGAGCTGTTTTTT
CASSQDHGDTGELFF
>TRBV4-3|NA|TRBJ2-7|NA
TGCGCCAGCAGCCAAGATCGGGACATCATCTACGAGCAGTACTTC
CASSQDRDIIYEQYF
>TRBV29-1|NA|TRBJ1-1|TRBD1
TGCAGCGGGGACAGCCCCACTGAAGCTTTCTTT
CSGDSPTEAFF
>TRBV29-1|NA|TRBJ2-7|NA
TGCAGCGTTGACACGAACGACGAGCAGTACTTC
CSVDTNDEQYF
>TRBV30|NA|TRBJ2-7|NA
TGTGCCTGGAGTGTAGGATCAGGAACCTACGAGCAGTACTTC
CAWSVGSGTYEQYF
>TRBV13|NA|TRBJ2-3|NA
TGTGCCAGCAGCTCCCAGCCAGATACGCAGTATTTT
CASSSQPDTQYF
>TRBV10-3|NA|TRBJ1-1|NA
TGTGCCATTAGGTCGGGGGGCCTACGAACTACGAACACTGAAGCTTTCTTT
CAIRSGGLRTTNTEAFF
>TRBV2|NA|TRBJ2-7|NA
TGTGCCAGCAGTGACGCCATCGGACAGTACGAGCAGTACTTC
CASSDAIGQYEQYF
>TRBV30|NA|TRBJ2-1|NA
TGTGCCTGGAGCGGGGTCTACAATGAGCAGTTCTTC
CAWSGVYNEQFF
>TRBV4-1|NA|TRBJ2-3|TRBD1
TGCGCCAGCCGATTCCGGGACAGGGATGCAGATACGCAGTATTTT
CASRFRDRDADTQYF
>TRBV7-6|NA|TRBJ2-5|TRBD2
TGTGCCAGCACCCCGGGGGGGGCCGGGGAGACCCAGTACTTC
CASTPGGAGETQYF
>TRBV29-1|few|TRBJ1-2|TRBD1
TGCAGCGTACCGGGACAGACCTATGGCTACACCTTC
CSVPGQTYGYTF
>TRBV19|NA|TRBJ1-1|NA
TGTGCCAGTAGTATTTTACTGAACACTGAAGCTTTCTTT
CASSILLNTEAFF
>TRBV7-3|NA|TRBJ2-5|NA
TGTGCCAGCAGCTTAACTTGGGCAGGGAGGGAGACCCAGTACTTC
CASSLTWAGRETQYF
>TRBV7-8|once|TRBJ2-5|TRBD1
TGTGCCAGCAGCTTAGAGGGACAGGGATATCTCCAGTACTTC
CASSLEGQGYLQYF
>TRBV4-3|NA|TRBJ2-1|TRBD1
TGCGCCAGCAGCCAAGGTGAGGGGGCTTACAATGAGCAGTTCTTC
CASSQGEGAYNEQFF
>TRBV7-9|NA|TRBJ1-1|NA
TGTGCCAGCAGCTCACTCGGGGGCACTGAAGCTTTCTTT
CASSSLGGTEAFF
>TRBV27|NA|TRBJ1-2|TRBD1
TGTGCCAGCAGTTTATCGAGCTTTGACAGGGGGTATGGCTACACCTTC
CASSLSSFDRGYGYTF
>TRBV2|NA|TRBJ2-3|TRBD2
TGTGCCAGCAGTTCCACTAGCGGGGGCCCAGATACGCAGTATTTT
CASSSTSGGPDTQYF